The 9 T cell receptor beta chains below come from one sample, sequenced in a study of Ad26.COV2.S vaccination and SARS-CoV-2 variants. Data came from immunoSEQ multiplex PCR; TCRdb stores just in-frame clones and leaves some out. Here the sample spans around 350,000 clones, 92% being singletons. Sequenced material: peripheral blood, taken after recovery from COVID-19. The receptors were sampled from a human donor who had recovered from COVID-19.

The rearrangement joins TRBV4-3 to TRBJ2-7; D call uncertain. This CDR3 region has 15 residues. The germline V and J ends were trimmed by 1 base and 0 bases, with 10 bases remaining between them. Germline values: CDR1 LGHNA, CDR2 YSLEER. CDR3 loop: CASSQGSTASYEQYF. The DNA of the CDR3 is TGCGCCAGCAGCCAAGGGTCGACGGCCTCCTACGAGCAGTACTTC.

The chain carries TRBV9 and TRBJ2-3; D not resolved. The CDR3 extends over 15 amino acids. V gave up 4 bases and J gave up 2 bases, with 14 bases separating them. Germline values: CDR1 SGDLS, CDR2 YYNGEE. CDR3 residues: CASSHDGWDTDTQYF. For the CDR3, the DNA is TGTGCCAGCAGCCACGATGGATGGGACACAGATACGCAGTATTTT. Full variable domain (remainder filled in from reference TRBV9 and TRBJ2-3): DSGVTQTPKHLITATGQRVTLRCSPRSGDLSVYWYQQSLDQGLQFLIQYYNGEERAKGNILERFSAQQFPDLHSELNLSSLELGDSALYFCASSHDGWDTDTQYFGPGTRLTVL.

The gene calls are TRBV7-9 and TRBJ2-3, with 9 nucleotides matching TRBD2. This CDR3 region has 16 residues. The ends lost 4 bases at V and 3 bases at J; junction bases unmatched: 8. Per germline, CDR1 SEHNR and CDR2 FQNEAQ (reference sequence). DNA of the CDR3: TGTGCCAGCAGCTCCCCTCCGACTAGCGGAACAGATACGCAGTATTTT. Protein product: CASSSPPTSGTDTQYF.

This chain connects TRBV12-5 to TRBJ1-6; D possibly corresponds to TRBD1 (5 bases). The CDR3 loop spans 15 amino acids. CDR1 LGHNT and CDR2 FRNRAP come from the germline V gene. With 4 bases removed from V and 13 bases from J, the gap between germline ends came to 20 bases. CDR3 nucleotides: TGTGCTAGTGGTTCCGGGGTCAGCGGGGGGGATCCCCTCCACTTT. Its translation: CASGSGVSGGDPLHF.

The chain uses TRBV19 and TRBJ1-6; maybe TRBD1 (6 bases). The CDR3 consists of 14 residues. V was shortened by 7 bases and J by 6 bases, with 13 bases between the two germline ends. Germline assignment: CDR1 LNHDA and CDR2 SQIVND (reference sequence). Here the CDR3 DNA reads TGTGCCAGTACCGAACAGGGTGGTAATTCACCCCTCCACTTT. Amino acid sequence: CASTEQGGNSPLHF.

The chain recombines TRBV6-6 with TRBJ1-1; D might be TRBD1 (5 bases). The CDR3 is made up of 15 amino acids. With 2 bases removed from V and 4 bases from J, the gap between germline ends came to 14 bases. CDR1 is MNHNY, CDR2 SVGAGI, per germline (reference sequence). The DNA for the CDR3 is TGTGCCAGCAGTTACCTGGGACGGCCGGGCACTGAAGCTTTCTTT. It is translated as CASSYLGRPGTEAFF.

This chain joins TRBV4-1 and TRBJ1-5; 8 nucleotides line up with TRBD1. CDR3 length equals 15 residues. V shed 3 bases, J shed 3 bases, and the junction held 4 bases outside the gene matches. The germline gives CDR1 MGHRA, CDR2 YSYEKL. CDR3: CASSQQGANNQPQHF. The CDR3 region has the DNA TGCGCCAGCAGCCAGCAGGGGGCAAACAATCAGCCCCAGCATTTT.

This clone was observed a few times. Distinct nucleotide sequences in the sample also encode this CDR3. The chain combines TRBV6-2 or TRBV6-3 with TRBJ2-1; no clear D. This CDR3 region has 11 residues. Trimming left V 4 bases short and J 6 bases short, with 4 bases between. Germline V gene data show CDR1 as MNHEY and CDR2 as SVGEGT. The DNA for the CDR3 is TGTGCCAGCAGTTCCCCCAATGAGCAGTTCTTC. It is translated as CASSSPNEQFF.

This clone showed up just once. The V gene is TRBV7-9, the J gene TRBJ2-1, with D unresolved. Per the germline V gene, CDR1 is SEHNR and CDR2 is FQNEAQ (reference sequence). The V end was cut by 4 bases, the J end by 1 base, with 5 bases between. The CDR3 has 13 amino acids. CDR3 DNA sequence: TGTGCCAGCAGCTCCGGGTCCTACAATGAGCAGTTCTTC. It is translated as CASSSGSYNEQFF.